What follows are 10 T cell receptor beta chains derived from one specimen sequenced in a study of early T cells in non-severe SARS-CoV-2 infection. TCRdb used MiXCR to reprocess the 5' RACE reads, holding one entry per CDR3 protein. The profile shows under 60,000 distinct CDR3 sequences, roughly 5.5% of them singletons. Sequencing input: whole blood. The source of these receptors is an adult who was a healthcare worker with PCR-confirmed SARS-CoV-2 infection or an uninfected control (not recorded which).

This clonotype was observed many times. The rearrangement joins TRBV12-3 or TRBV12-4 to TRBJ2-6; tentative D call: TRBD2 (6 bases). Trimming stripped 6 bases from V and 0 bases from J, with 12 bases between. The CDR3 runs to 16 residues. This CDR3 is CASSLMGGSGANVLTF. CDR3 nucleotide sequence: TGTGCCAGCAGCCTCATGGGGGGCTCTGGGGCCAACGTCCTGACTTTC.

V usage is TRBV30 and J usage is TRBJ1-5; D is perhaps TRBD1 (5 bases). CDR1 GTSNPN and CDR2 SVGIG come from the germline V gene (reference sequence). The ends were cut back, 5 bases at V and 1 base at J, with 15 bases in the middle. This CDR3 is built from 15 residues. The CDR3 DNA sequence: TGTGCCTGGGGGCAAAGGGGTTTAAGCAATCAGCCCCAGCATTTT. Translation gives CAWGQRGLSNQPQHF.

This clonotype was found a few times. The chain is built from TRBV6-6 and TRBJ2-3; 7 bases match TRBD2. Germline trimming cut 2 bases from V and 3 bases from J; bases unmatched to any gene: 8. This CDR3 spans 16 amino acids. In germline, CDR1 is MNHNY, CDR2 SVGAGI (reference sequence). CDR3 in DNA: TGTGCCAGCAGTTACGGTTACAGCGGGATAACAGATACGCAGTATTTT. Encoded protein: CASSYGYSGITDTQYF.

This clonotype came up many times. The chain joins TRBV12-3 or TRBV12-4 to TRBJ1-2; D uncertain. The CDR3 is 12 residues long. V lost 1 base, J lost 8 bases, and 8 bases lay in between. DNA for the CDR3: TGTGCCAGCAGTTTAGGAGGCGACGGCTACACCTTC. Its protein product is CASSLGGDGYTF.

This clonotype was found many times. The chain joins TRBV14 to TRBJ1-1; D ambiguous. V lost 0 bases and J 7 bases, leaving 9 bases between the germline ends. This CDR3 comprises 13 residues. Germline V gene sequence: CDR1 SGHDN, CDR2 FVKESK. Written as DNA, the CDR3 is TGTGCCAGCAGCCAAGAATTGGCCGTTGAAGCTTTCTTT. Translating gives CASSQELAVEAFF.

This clonotype was recorded many times. This chain joins TRBV7-9 and TRBJ2-2, with D unclear. Looked up from germline, CDR1 is SEHNR and CDR2 is FQNEAQ (reference sequence). This CDR3 is 16 amino acids long. The V and J ends lost 7 bases and 5 bases respectively, with 20 bases between them. The CDR3 region is CASKVPPRSGTGELFF. The CDR3, as DNA: TGTGCCAGCAAAGTCCCCCCCCGGAGTGGTACCGGGGAGCTGTTTTTT.

This clonotype has just a few counts. The chain carries TRBV6-6 and TRBJ1-3; D is unclear. The CDR3 is 15 amino acids. Per germline, CDR1 MNHNY and CDR2 SVGAGI (reference sequence). Between the trimmed V and J ends, which lost 6 bases and 2 bases, there was a span of 14 bases. The CDR3 protein is CASRPPPGTGNTIYF. DNA of the CDR3: TGTGCCAGCAGACCCCCGCCCGGGACTGGAAACACCATATATTTT.

The CDR3 region is CAIRAGSTDTQYF. The CDR3 bases are TGTGCCATCAGAGCGGGAAGCACAGATACGCAGTATTTT. The genes are TRBV10-3 and TRBJ2-3, with TRBD2 matching over 7 bases. The CDR3 runs 13 residues. The V segment lost 6 bases and the J segment 0 bases; nucleotides outside the gene matches: 0. CDR1 ENHRY and CDR2 SYGVKD come from the germline V gene.

The rearrangement joins TRBV18 to TRBJ2-5; a weak D match, TRBD1 (6 bases). The germline CDR1 and CDR2 sequences are KGHSH and LQKENI. The CDR3 runs 14 residues. Trimming removed 5 bases at V and 7 bases at J, with 17 bases between. The CDR3, as DNA: TGTGCCAGCTCATACGACAGCTCCAGGGGGACCCAGTACTTC. Amino acids: CASSYDSSRGTQYF.

This clonotype showed up many times. This chain uses TRBV12-3 or TRBV12-4 with TRBJ2-1; D call uncertain. This CDR3 has 13 residues. Trimming cost V 1 base and J 4 bases, with 5 bases left between them. CDR3 nucleotides: TGTGCCAGCAGTTTAGGCCTATACAATGAGCAGTTCTTC. Its translation is CASSLGLYNEQFF.